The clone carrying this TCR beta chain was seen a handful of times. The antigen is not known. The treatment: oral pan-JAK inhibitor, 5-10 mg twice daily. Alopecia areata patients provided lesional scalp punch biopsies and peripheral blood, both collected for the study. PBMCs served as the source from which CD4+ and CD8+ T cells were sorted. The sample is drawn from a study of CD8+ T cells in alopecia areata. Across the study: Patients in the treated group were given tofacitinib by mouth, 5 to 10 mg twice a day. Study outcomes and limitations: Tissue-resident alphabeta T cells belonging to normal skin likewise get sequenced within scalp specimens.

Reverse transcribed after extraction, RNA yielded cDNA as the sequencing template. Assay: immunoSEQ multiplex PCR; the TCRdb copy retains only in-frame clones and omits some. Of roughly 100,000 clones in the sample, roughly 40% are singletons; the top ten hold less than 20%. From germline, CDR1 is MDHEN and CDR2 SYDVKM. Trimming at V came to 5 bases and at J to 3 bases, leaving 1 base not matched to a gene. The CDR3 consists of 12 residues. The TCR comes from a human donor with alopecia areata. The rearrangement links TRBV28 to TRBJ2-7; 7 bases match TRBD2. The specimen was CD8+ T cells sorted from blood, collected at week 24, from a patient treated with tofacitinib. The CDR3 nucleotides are TGTGCCAGCAGTCCGGGGGGCTACGAGCAGTACTTC. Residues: CASSPGGYEQYF. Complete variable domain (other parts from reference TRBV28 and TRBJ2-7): DVKVTQSSRYLVKRTGEKVFLECVQDMDHENMFWYRQDPGLGLRLIYFSYDVKMKEKGDIPEGYSVSREKKERFSLILESASTNQTSMYLCASSPGGYEQYFGPGTRLTVT.